A selection of T cell receptor beta chains follows, all from one sample in a study of blood T cells in healthy people across ages. One entry per CDR3 protein, called by TCRdb with MiXCR from the 5' RACE reads. The table lists 450,000 to 700,000 distinct CDR3 sequences, 25% to 30% of them singletons. Sequencing used blood. The receptors come from a woman in her seventies in good health. Each CDR3 is given with its conserved first and last residue. Each record gives: D gene, V gene, clone size, J gene, CDR3 DNA, CDR3 protein. A D gene is named only where the DNA matches it firmly. Only some rows state a clone size, as once, few, many or a class for expanded clones.

d_call: -; v_call: TRBV7-9; clone_size: few; j_call: TRBJ2-7; cdr3_nt: TGTGCCAGCGGGGCCTGGGACGAGCAGTACTTC; cdr3_aa: CASGAWDEQYF
d_call: -; v_call: TRBV7-2; clone_size: -; j_call: TRBJ1-2; cdr3_nt: TGTGCCAGCAGCTTAGGGCCGGCTGGCAATGGCTACACCTTC; cdr3_aa: CASSLGPAGNGYTF
d_call: TRBD2; v_call: TRBV4-3; clone_size: few; j_call: TRBJ2-1; cdr3_nt: TGCGCCAGCAGCCAAGTTGGGCACGCGGGGGGCAATGAGCAGTTCTTC; cdr3_aa: CASSQVGHAGGNEQFF
d_call: TRBD2; v_call: TRBV5-5; clone_size: few; j_call: TRBJ2-2; cdr3_nt: TGTGCCAGCAGCCTACGAGGTAGCGGGGGGGCTACGAACACCGGGGAGCTGTTTTTT; cdr3_aa: CASSLRGSGGATNTGELFF
d_call: -; v_call: TRBV6-2/TRBV6-3; clone_size: -; j_call: TRBJ2-7; cdr3_nt: TGTGCCAGCAGTTACCCCCAGGGGTCCTACGAGCAGTACTTC; cdr3_aa: CASSYPQGSYEQYF
d_call: -; v_call: TRBV4-3; clone_size: few; j_call: TRBJ1-4; cdr3_nt: TGCGCCAGCAGCCGGGTACAGGGAAGTAAAGAAAAGCTGTTTTTT; cdr3_aa: CASSRVQGSKEKLFF
d_call: TRBD2; v_call: TRBV7-3; clone_size: -; j_call: TRBJ2-1; cdr3_nt: TGTGCCAGCAGCTCGACTAGCGGGGGGTGGGGTGAGCAGTTCTTC; cdr3_aa: CASSSTSGGWGEQFF
d_call: TRBD2; v_call: TRBV6-5; clone_size: -; j_call: TRBJ2-7; cdr3_nt: TGTGCCAGCAGTTACTCAGGACTAGCGGGGGAATACGAGCAGTACTTC; cdr3_aa: CASSYSGLAGEYEQYF
d_call: -; v_call: TRBV9; clone_size: -; j_call: TRBJ2-7; cdr3_nt: TGTGCCAGCAGCACGGACGGTGAGGGTCGCGAGCAGTACTTC; cdr3_aa: CASSTDGEGREQYF
d_call: -; v_call: TRBV7-2; clone_size: -; j_call: TRBJ2-5; cdr3_nt: TGTGCCAGCAGCTTAAGCCACGGGGCCCAGTACTTC; cdr3_aa: CASSLSHGAQYF
d_call: -; v_call: TRBV21-1; clone_size: -; j_call: TRBJ2-1; cdr3_nt: TGTGCCAGCACCAAGAGCGGAGGGGAAGACAATGAGCAGTTCTTC; cdr3_aa: CASTKSGGEDNEQFF
d_call: -; v_call: TRBV3-1; clone_size: -; j_call: TRBJ2-5; cdr3_nt: TGTGCCAGCAGCCCCTCGGGTGCGGGGGCGAAGGAGACCCAGTACTTC; cdr3_aa: CASSPSGAGAKETQYF
d_call: TRBD1; v_call: TRBV7-9; clone_size: many; j_call: TRBJ1-4; cdr3_nt: TGTGCCAGCAGCCTACGACAGGGTAGCGAAAAACTGTTTTTT; cdr3_aa: CASSLRQGSEKLFF
d_call: TRBD1; v_call: TRBV12-3/TRBV12-4; clone_size: few; j_call: TRBJ1-1; cdr3_nt: TGTGCCAGCAGTTACAGGGGTCGGAGGACTGAAGCTTTCTTT; cdr3_aa: CASSYRGRRTEAFF
d_call: TRBD1; v_call: TRBV20-1; clone_size: few; j_call: TRBJ1-2; cdr3_nt: TGCAGTGCTAGCCGCGGGAGGACAGGCATAGGCTACACCTTC; cdr3_aa: CSASRGRTGIGYTF
d_call: -; v_call: TRBV5-1; clone_size: few; j_call: TRBJ1-1; cdr3_nt: TGCGCCAGCACCGATCCGGGACGAACTGAAGCTTTCTTT; cdr3_aa: CASTDPGRTEAFF
d_call: -; v_call: TRBV14; clone_size: -; j_call: TRBJ2-5; cdr3_nt: TGTGCCAGCAGCCATCGGGGAGCGATCCGGGAGACCCAGTACTTC; cdr3_aa: CASSHRGAIRETQYF
d_call: TRBD1; v_call: TRBV15; clone_size: -; j_call: TRBJ1-2; cdr3_nt: TGTGCCACCAGCACAACCGGGACAGTCGTCTTTAATGGCTACACCTTC; cdr3_aa: CATSTTGTVVFNGYTF
d_call: -; v_call: TRBV21-1; clone_size: -; j_call: TRBJ2-5; cdr3_nt: TGTGCCAGCAGCCCCCCGGGGGACGATGCACAAGAGACCCAGTACTTC; cdr3_aa: CASSPPGDDAQETQYF
d_call: -; v_call: TRBV10-3; clone_size: -; j_call: TRBJ1-1; cdr3_nt: TGTGCCTCCGAGGGAGGGCCTCGGAGTGAAGCTTTCTTT; cdr3_aa: CASEGGPRSEAFF
d_call: TRBD2; v_call: TRBV29-1; clone_size: -; j_call: TRBJ2-1; cdr3_nt: TGCAGCGTTTCACTAGCGGGAGCCTACAATGAGCAGTTCTTC; cdr3_aa: CSVSLAGAYNEQFF
d_call: -; v_call: TRBV2; clone_size: few; j_call: TRBJ1-5; cdr3_nt: TGTGCCAGCAGTGAGGGGTTGGCAGCGGATACGCAGCATTTT; cdr3_aa: CASSEGLAADTQHF
d_call: -; v_call: TRBV20-1; clone_size: -; j_call: TRBJ2-3; cdr3_nt: TGCAGTGCCCAGAGGAGGGGCAGGTCAACAGATACGCAGTATTTT; cdr3_aa: CSAQRRGRSTDTQYF
d_call: TRBD1; v_call: TRBV20-1; clone_size: many; j_call: TRBJ2-7; cdr3_nt: TGCAGTGCTAGAGATCCCGGGACAGGGTCTAACGAGCAGTACTTC; cdr3_aa: CSARDPGTGSNEQYF
d_call: -; v_call: TRBV5-1; clone_size: -; j_call: TRBJ2-2; cdr3_nt: TGCGCCAGCAGCCAAACCCCAGGGAACACCGGGGAGCTGTTTTTT; cdr3_aa: CASSQTPGNTGELFF
d_call: -; v_call: TRBV6-1; clone_size: -; j_call: TRBJ2-2; cdr3_nt: TGTGCCAGCAGTGAACAGGGGAACTTCGACACCGGGGAGCTGTTTTTT; cdr3_aa: CASSEQGNFDTGELFF
d_call: -; v_call: TRBV11-3; clone_size: -; j_call: TRBJ2-2; cdr3_nt: TGTGCCCGCAGGGGAGCCGGGGAGCTGTTTTTT; cdr3_aa: CARRGAGELFF
d_call: TRBD1; v_call: TRBV12-3/TRBV12-4; clone_size: -; j_call: TRBJ1-4; cdr3_nt: TGTGCCAGCAGCAAAGGGACAGCGAATGAAAAACTGTTTTTT; cdr3_aa: CASSKGTANEKLFF
d_call: TRBD2; v_call: TRBV7-2; clone_size: -; j_call: TRBJ2-7; cdr3_nt: TGTGCCAGCAGCCCCCCCAATAGCGGGGCCGGGGAGCAGTACTTC; cdr3_aa: CASSPPNSGAGEQYF
d_call: TRBD2; v_call: TRBV5-1; clone_size: -; j_call: TRBJ2-1; cdr3_nt: TGCGCCAGCAGCTTGGGCCGGTTAGCGGGGGGGCTTGTTAGCTACAATGAGCAGTTCTTC; cdr3_aa: CASSLGRLAGGLVSYNEQFF
d_call: -; v_call: TRBV12-3/TRBV12-4; clone_size: few; j_call: TRBJ2-4; cdr3_nt: TGTGCCAGCAGGGAGGGACGGCTAGCCAAAAACATTCAGTACTTC; cdr3_aa: CASREGRLAKNIQYF
d_call: -; v_call: TRBV28; clone_size: few; j_call: TRBJ2-5; cdr3_nt: TGTGCCAGCAGTCCCCAAAACATGGGGGGCTTCCAAGAGACCCAGTACTTC; cdr3_aa: CASSPQNMGGFQETQYF
d_call: TRBD2; v_call: TRBV20-1; clone_size: few; j_call: TRBJ2-7; cdr3_nt: TGCAGTGCTAGAGCGCTAGCGGGGGGGCGCGAGCAGTACTTC; cdr3_aa: CSARALAGGREQYF
d_call: TRBD1; v_call: TRBV6-5; clone_size: few; j_call: TRBJ2-3; cdr3_nt: TGTGCCAGCAGTTACGGTCGACAGGGGGCCCCCAGCACAGATACGCAGTATTTT; cdr3_aa: CASSYGRQGAPSTDTQYF
d_call: -; v_call: TRBV6-2/TRBV6-3; clone_size: -; j_call: TRBJ2-3; cdr3_nt: TGTGCCAGCAGAAGGACAACAGATACGCAGTATTTT; cdr3_aa: CASRRTTDTQYF
d_call: -; v_call: TRBV29-1; clone_size: few; j_call: TRBJ2-7; cdr3_nt: TGCAGCGTTGCCATTTCCTACGAGCAGTACTTC; cdr3_aa: CSVAISYEQYF
d_call: -; v_call: TRBV2; clone_size: -; j_call: TRBJ1-2; cdr3_nt: TGTGCCAGCATCGACAGCCACTATGGCTACACCTTC; cdr3_aa: CASIDSHYGYTF
d_call: -; v_call: TRBV10-3; clone_size: many; j_call: TRBJ2-4; cdr3_nt: TGTGCCATCAGTGACCGCGCCCCGGGTCCAAACATTCAGTACTTC; cdr3_aa: CAISDRAPGPNIQYF
d_call: TRBD1; v_call: TRBV29-1; clone_size: -; j_call: TRBJ1-2; cdr3_nt: TGCAGCGTTGATACCGGGACAGGGGTTGGCTACACCTTC; cdr3_aa: CSVDTGTGVGYTF
d_call: -; v_call: TRBV7-9; clone_size: -; j_call: TRBJ1-2; cdr3_nt: TGTGCCAGCAGCTTAGATTTACAGGAGAGAAGCTACACCTTC; cdr3_aa: CASSLDLQERSYTF
d_call: -; v_call: TRBV27; clone_size: few; j_call: TRBJ2-3; cdr3_nt: TGTGCCAGCTCTAGATCAAGGGTTTCGTATTTT; cdr3_aa: CASSRSRVSYF